These 18 T cell receptor beta chains came from one sample sequenced in a study of beta chain features in type 1 diabetes. The entirety of the isolated RNA underwent reverse transcription, so expressed TCRB transcripts were sequenced. The table came from immunoSEQ multiplex PCR; TCRdb's copy has only in-frame clones and leaves some out. The sample holds 40,000 to 45,000 clones, about 52% seen once. Sequencing input: central memory CD4+ T cells from blood. The receptors were gathered from a woman aged 18-30 years in good health.

The chain is built from TRBV7-9 and TRBJ2-5; D is undetermined. CDR1 and CDR2 from the germline V gene are SEHNR and FQNEAQ (reference sequence). V dropped 3 bases and J dropped 7 bases, with 9 bases sitting between them. This CDR3 spans 12 amino acids. Here the CDR3 DNA reads TGTGCCAGCAGCTTGGAGCCCGGGACCCAGTACTTC. Protein sequence: CASSLEPGTQYF.

This clone has only one observation. V and J are TRBV5-1 and TRBJ2-4, with 11 bases aligning to TRBD1. The CDR3 totals 14 residues. Germline CDR1 and CDR2: SGHRS and YFSETQ. After removal of 0 bases from V and 8 bases from J, the junction contained 1 base not matched to a gene. The CDR3 spells CASSLAGQGDIQYF. CDR3 in DNA: TGCGCCAGCAGCTTGGCGGGACAGGGGGACATTCAGTACTTC.

This rearrangement joins TRBV6-1 to TRBJ1-2; perhaps TRBD1 as D (6 bases). The germline V gene encodes CDR1 MNHNS and CDR2 SASEGT. The ends were cut back, 4 bases at V and 12 bases at J, with 15 bases in the middle. This CDR3 spans 12 amino acids. The CDR3 protein is CASSGGGGANTF. The CDR3 bases are TGTGCCAGCAGTGGAGGGGGTGGCGCCAACACCTTC.

The V and J genes are TRBV19 and TRBJ1-5; TRBD1 matches at 7 bases. Trimming removed 6 bases from V and 3 bases from J; junction bases left unmatched: 8. The V gene's germline CDR1 is LNHDA and CDR2 SQIVND (reference sequence). The CDR3 extends over 15 amino acids. CDR3 amino acids: CASRKPGQINQPQHF. The CDR3 DNA sequence: TGTGCCAGTAGGAAACCGGGACAGATCAATCAGCCCCAGCATTTT.

This clone has more than one count but fewer than ten. The V gene is TRBV12-5, the J gene TRBJ1-2, with D uncertain. V dropped 3 bases and J dropped 2 bases, with 7 bases sitting between them. CDR3 length equals 13 residues. Per the germline V gene, CDR1 is LGHNT and CDR2 is FRNRAP. The CDR3 DNA is TGTGCTAGTGGTTTCCCTCAGAACTATGGCTACACCTTC. This sequence encodes CASGFPQNYGYTF.

The chain has TRBV2 and TRBJ2-7; 9 bases map to TRBD1. The CDR3 extends over 14 amino acids. Trimming took 6 bases from V and 5 from J; bases not matched to a gene: 8. CDR1 is SNHLY and CDR2 is FYNNEI in the germline V gene. In DNA form, the CDR3 reads TGTGCCAGCAGCTCCGGGACAGGGTATCACGAGCAGTACTTC. Its protein product is CASSSGTGYHEQYF.

The rearrangement uses TRBV4-2 and TRBJ2-3; 11 bases are shared with TRBD2. The CDR3 has 16 amino acids. CDR1 is LGHNA and CDR2 is YNFKEQ in the germline V gene. J was trimmed by 6 bases and V by 2 bases; bases with no gene match: 7. CDR3 region: CASSQLAGGPDDTQYF. The CDR3, as DNA: TGTGCCAGCAGCCAACTAGCGGGAGGCCCGGATGATACGCAGTATTTT.

This clone was detected only a few times. The rearrangement links TRBV18 to TRBJ2-4, with 9 bases lining up with TRBD1. Germline trimming cut 3 bases from V and 4 bases from J; bases unmatched to any gene: 1. The CDR3 runs to 14 residues. Per the germline V gene, CDR1 is KGHSH and CDR2 is LQKENI. This CDR3 is CASSPGQGKNIQYF. The CDR3 nucleotides read TGTGCCAGCTCACCTGGACAGGGGAAAAACATTCAGTACTTC.

The rearrangement uses TRBV5-6 and TRBJ2-1, with TRBD2 matching 13 bases. The CDR3 loop spans 16 amino acids. The V gene end was trimmed by 3 bases and the J gene end by 5 bases; junction bases not matched to a gene: 5. CDR1 is SGHDT and CDR2 is YYEEEE in the germline V gene. CDR3 in amino acids: CASSSPGLAGHNEQFF. CDR3 nucleotide sequence: TGTGCCAGCAGCTCCCCGGGACTAGCGGGGCACAATGAGCAGTTCTTC.

This clone was seen just once. The chain combines TRBV5-1 with TRBJ2-1; 11 bases fit TRBD2. Trimming cost V 5 bases and J 5 bases; bases outside gene matches: 3. This CDR3 has 14 residues. The germline gives CDR1 SGHRS, CDR2 YFSETQ. The CDR3 DNA sequence: TGCGCCAGCAGACCGACTAGCGGGGACAATGAGCAGTTCTTC. Encoded protein: CASRPTSGDNEQFF. The variable domain in full, with the rest retrieved from reference TRBV5-1 and TRBJ2-1, is KAGVTQTPRYLIKTRGQQVTLSCSPISGHRSVSWYQQTPGQGLQFLFEYFSETQRNKGNFPGRFSGRQFSNSRSEMNVSTLELGDSALYLCASRPTSGDNEQFFGPGTRLTVL.

The V call is TRBV18, the J call TRBJ1-6, with TRBD1 identical over 9 bases. Germline CDR1 and CDR2: KGHSH and LQKENI. This CDR3 comprises 18 residues. V shed 5 bases, J shed 8 bases, and the junction held 16 bases outside the gene matches. In DNA, the CDR3 is TGTGCCAGCTCATCCCTACCCGGGACAGGGAAGGAAGATTCACCCCTCCACTTT. Protein: CASSSLPGTGKEDSPLHF.

This clone was seen a few times. The rearrangement uses TRBV19 and TRBJ1-5, with 8 bases aligning to TRBD1. This CDR3 region has 14 residues. V gave up 8 bases and J gave up 5 bases; unmatched junction bases: 8. The germline V gene encodes CDR1 LNHDA and CDR2 SQIVND (reference sequence). CDR3 DNA: TGTGCCAGTGGAGGACAGGGTGGGGATCAGCCCCAGCATTTT. Translation gives CASGGQGGDQPQHF. Looking up the rest from reference TRBV19 and TRBJ1-5 gives the full variable domain: DGGITQSPKYLFRKEGQNVTLSCEQNLNHDAMYWYRQDPGQGLRLIYYSQIVNDFQKGDIAEGYSVSREKKESFPLTVTSAQKNPTAFYLCASGGQGGDQPQHFGDGTRLSIL.

Points on this clone: This same CDR3 is encoded by further DNA sequences in the sample. The rearrangement links TRBV2 to TRBJ1-4; the D is unclear. CDR1 and CDR2 from the germline V gene are SNHLY and FYNNEI. CDR3 length: 12 amino acids. Trimming removed 6 bases at V and 4 bases at J, with 6 bases between. CDR3 sequence: CASRRVNEKLFF. As DNA, the CDR3 is TGTGCCAGCAGACGGGTTAATGAAAAACTGTTTTTT.

The V and J genes are TRBV20-1 and TRBJ1-1, with TRBD1 identical over 7 bases. The V segment lost 8 bases and the J segment 11 bases; nucleotides outside the gene matches: 11. Germline loops: CDR1 DFQATT, CDR2 SNEGSKA (reference sequence). This CDR3 is 11 amino acids long. The CDR3 region has the DNA TGCAGTTACTCAGGGGGGACGGGGGCTTTCTTT. Its translation is CSYSGGTGAFF.

This clone was picked up a small number of times. The chain couples TRBV7-8 to TRBJ1-6; D remains unclear. The CDR3 extends over 13 amino acids. V shed 3 bases and J shed 10 bases, with 10 bases lying between them. Germline V gene lookup returns CDR1 SGHVS and CDR2 FQNEAQ. The CDR3 is CASSLQFGSPLHF. The CDR3 DNA is TGTGCCAGCAGCTTGCAGTTCGGGTCACCCCTCCACTTT. Using reference TRBV7-8 and TRBJ1-6 for the parts outside the CDR3, the full variable domain is GAGVSQSPRYKVAKRGQDVALRCDPISGHVSLFWYQQALGQGPEFLTYFQNEAQLDKSGLPSDRFFAERPEGSVSTLKIQRTQQEDSAVYLCASSLQFGSPLHFGNGTRLTVT.

V is TRBV29-1 and J is TRBJ2-7; TRBD2 is a possible D gene (5 bases). Germline V gene data show CDR1 as SQVTM and CDR2 as ANQGSEA. With 6 bases removed from V and 2 bases from J, the gap between germline ends came to 17 bases. The CDR3 runs to 14 residues. The CDR3 coding sequence is TGCAGCGTGCAAGGACGGGATAGGACCTACGAGCAGTACTTC. Translating gives CSVQGRDRTYEQYF.

The V and J genes are TRBV5-5 and TRBJ2-5, with TRBD2 matching over 7 bases. V shed 2 bases, J shed 3 bases, and the junction held 10 bases outside the gene matches. This CDR3 region has 16 residues. CDR1 and CDR2 (germline): SGHKS, YYEKEE (reference sequence). CDR3 sequence (DNA): TGTGCCAGCAGCTTTAGTGGGAGGGCAAAGGAAGAGACCCAGTACTTC. Amino acid sequence: CASSFSGRAKEETQYF.

J is TRBJ1-2 and V is TRBV6-1, with 7 nucleotides matching TRBD1. The germline V gene has CDR1 MNHNS and CDR2 SASEGT. V shed 6 bases, J shed 8 bases, and the junction held 12 bases outside the gene matches. The length of the CDR3 is 14 residues. CDR3 DNA sequence: TGTGCCAGCAGAGACAGACAGGGACTGAAAGGCTACACCTTC. Translating it yields CASRDRQGLKGYTF.